The T cell receptor (beta chain) under discussion was sequenced for a study of PD-L1 blockade in urothelial cancer. This clone was seen a few times. V dropped 2 bases and J dropped 3 bases, with 14 bases sitting between them. CDR1 is SGHNT, CDR2 YYREEE, per germline (reference sequence). The CDR3 is 15 amino acids. Time point defined: pretreatment peripheral blood. Generated by immunoSEQ multiplex PCR, the TCRdb table keeps only in-frame clones and is missing some. Here the sample spans 30,000 to 40,000 clones, about 87% being singletons. The chain links TRBV5-4 to TRBJ1-2; D is ambiguous. The sequence came from a man aged 60-69 years with urothelial cancer. The input for sequencing was PBMCs, taken around atezolizumab (anti-PD-L1) treatment. CDR3 DNA: TGTGCCAGCAGCTTACGAGGCGGGAGATACTATGGCTACACCTTC. Translating gives CASSLRGGRYYGYTF.